The subject of this entry is one T cell receptor beta chain. These data come from a study of blood T cell repertoires in COVID-19. For the study at large: The United States, Italy and Spain were the sources of the acute and convalescent COVID-19 samples. PBMCs, B-cell-depleted T cells, or T cells were the source of the cDNA or gDNA that made up the material.

Authors' methods: Reference gene primer amplification in the assay estimated nucleated cell counts. Profiling relied on immunoSEQ multiplex PCR, and the TCRdb table lists in-frame clones only, not all of them. That table is the source of V, J and clone size, and D and trimming were worked out from the DNA. The sample yields tens of thousands of clones, roughly nine tenths seen once. This TCR derives from a man aged 60 to 75 with acute or convalescent COVID-19. Sequenced material: peripheral blood.

CDR3 bases: TGTGCCAGCAGCTTCCAGGCCGGGGAGCTGTTTTTT. This gives the protein CASSFQAGELFF. The rearrangement joins TRBV7-3 to TRBJ2-2; D is uncertain. V lost 3 bases and J lost 6, with 5 bases in between. The germline V gene encodes CDR1 SGHTA and CDR2 FQGTGA. CDR3 length: 12 amino acids. The full variable domain, rest sourced from reference TRBV7-3 and TRBJ2-2, is GAGVSQTPSNKVTEKGKYVELRCDPISGHTALYWYRQSLGQGPEFLIYFQGTGAADDSGLPNDRFFAVRPEGSVSTLKIQRTERGDSAVYLCASSFQAGELFFGEGSRLTVL.